This TCR beta chain was recorded in a study of shared clonotypes between healthy human individuals. The protocol was immunoSEQ multiplex PCR, while the TCRdb copy is restricted to in-frame clones and leaves out a portion. This sample carries about 960,000 clones, 70% to 85% of them seen once, and the ten largest clones take approximately 1.5%. The CDR3 loop spans 14 amino acids. Germline-derived CDR1 and CDR2 are GTSNPN and SVGIG (reference sequence). The V segment lost 2 bases and the J segment 4 bases; nucleotides outside the gene matches: 5. Specimen: memory CD4+ T cells sorted from blood. Subset meaning: CD45RA-negative fraction. The V and J genes are TRBV30 and TRBJ1-5; 7 nucleotides agree with TRBD1. This TCR derives from a young man in good health. CDR3 sequence reads: CAWSWAGGNQPQHF. Here the CDR3 DNA reads TGTGCCTGGAGTTGGGCAGGGGGTAATCAGCCCCAGCATTTT.